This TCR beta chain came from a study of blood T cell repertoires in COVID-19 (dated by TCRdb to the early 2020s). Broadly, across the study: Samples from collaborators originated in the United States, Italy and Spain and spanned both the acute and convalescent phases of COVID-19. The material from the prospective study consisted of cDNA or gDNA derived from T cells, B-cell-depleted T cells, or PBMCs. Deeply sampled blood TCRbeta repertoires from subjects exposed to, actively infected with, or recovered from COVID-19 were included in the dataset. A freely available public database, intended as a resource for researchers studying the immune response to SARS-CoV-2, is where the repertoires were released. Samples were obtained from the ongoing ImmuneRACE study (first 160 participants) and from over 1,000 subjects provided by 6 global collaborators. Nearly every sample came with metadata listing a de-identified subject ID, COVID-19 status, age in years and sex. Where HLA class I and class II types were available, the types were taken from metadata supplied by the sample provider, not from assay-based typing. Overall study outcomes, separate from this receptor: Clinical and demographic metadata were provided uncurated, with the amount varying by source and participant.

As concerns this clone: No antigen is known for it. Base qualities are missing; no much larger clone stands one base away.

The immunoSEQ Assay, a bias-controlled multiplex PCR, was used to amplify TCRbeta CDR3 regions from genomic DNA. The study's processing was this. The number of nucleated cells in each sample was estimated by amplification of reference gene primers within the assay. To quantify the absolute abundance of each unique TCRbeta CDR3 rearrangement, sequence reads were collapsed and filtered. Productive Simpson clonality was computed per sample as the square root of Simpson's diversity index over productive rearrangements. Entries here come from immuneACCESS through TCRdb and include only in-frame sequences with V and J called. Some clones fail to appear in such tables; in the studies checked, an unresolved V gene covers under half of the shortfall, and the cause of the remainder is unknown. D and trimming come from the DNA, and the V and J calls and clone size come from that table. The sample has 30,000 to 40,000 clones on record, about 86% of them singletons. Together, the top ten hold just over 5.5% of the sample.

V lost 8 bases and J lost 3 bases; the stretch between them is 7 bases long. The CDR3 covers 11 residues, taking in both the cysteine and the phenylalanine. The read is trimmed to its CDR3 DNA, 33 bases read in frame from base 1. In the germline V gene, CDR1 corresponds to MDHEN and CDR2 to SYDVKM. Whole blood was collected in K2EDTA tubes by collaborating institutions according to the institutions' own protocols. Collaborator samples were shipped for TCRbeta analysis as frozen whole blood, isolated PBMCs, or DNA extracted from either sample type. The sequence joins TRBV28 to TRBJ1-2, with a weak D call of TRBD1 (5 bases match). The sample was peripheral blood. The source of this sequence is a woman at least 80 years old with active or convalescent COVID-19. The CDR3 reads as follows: CASGHYYGYTF. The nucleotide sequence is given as TGTGCCAGCGGACACTACTATGGCTACACCTTC.